The 28 T cell receptor beta chains below come from one sample, sequenced in a study of T-cell reconstitution after alpha-beta-depleted transplantation in children (dated by TCRdb to the mid-2010s). Library generation was performed with PCR. Data came from an Illumina HiSeq 2500. To normalize quantification of the TCRbeta repertoire, the TCR libraries were built with molecular barcoding that relied on unique molecular identifiers. TCRdb ran its own pipeline on the public reads, namely fastp trimming at Q25 and MiXCR clone calling, and kept in-frame beta chains. For every CDR3 protein sequence, its rows merge into one entry that carries the most common genes and DNA. This sample gives approximately 300,000 distinct CDR3 sequences in total; over 9% of them show up just once. Together, the top ten hold less than 9% of the sample. Taken with the paper, the label for treatment or condition translates to: allogeneic hematopoietic cell transplantation with graft depleted of TCRalphabeta T cells and CD19 B cells.

The sample here was PBMCs, taken before TCRalphabeta/CD19-depleted stem cell transplant. The origin of the receptors is a boy under two years old with acute myeloid leukemia, due to receive a stem cell transplant.

V and J are TRBV10-3 and TRBJ1-6, with TRBD1 identical over 9 bases. This CDR3 is 14 amino acids long. The germline V gene has CDR1 ENHRY and CDR2 SYGVKD. Trimming at V came to 4 bases and at J to 10 bases, leaving 5 bases not matched to a gene. CDR3 DNA sequence: TGTGCCATCAGTGCGGAGACAGGGGGATCACCCCTCCACTTT. This codes for CAISAETGGSPLHF.

A few counts support this clonotype. This chain uses TRBV28 with TRBJ1-1; possible D gene TRBD1, 5 bases. Germline lookup yields CDR1 MDHEN and CDR2 SYDVKM. The CDR3 is made up of 16 amino acids. Trimming left V 3 bases short and J 1 base short, with 15 bases between. The CDR3 loop is CASSFPAPGPNTEAFF. Here the CDR3 DNA reads TGTGCCAGCAGTTTCCCTGCTCCGGGGCCGAACACTGAAGCTTTCTTT.

At least ten counts were recorded for this clonotype. The gene calls are TRBV4-3 and TRBJ2-2; D is unresolved. Between the trimmed V and J ends, which lost 0 bases and 7 bases, there was a span of 9 bases. The CDR3 is 14 residues long. Germline V gives CDR1 LGHNA, CDR2 YSLEER. The chain's CDR3 is CASSQDYRGGELFF. Here the CDR3 DNA reads TGCGCCAGCAGCCAAGATTATCGAGGCGGGGAGCTGTTTTTT.

In this sample, this clonotype turned up a few times. The chain uses TRBV7-2 and TRBJ1-4; a possible D gene is TRBD1 (5 bases). The CDR3 consists of 14 residues. V was clipped by 1 base and J by 7 bases, with 10 bases between them. Germline V gene data show CDR1 as SGHTA and CDR2 as FQGNSA. In DNA form, the CDR3 reads TGTGCCAGCAGCTTAGTTGGGGGAATTGAAAAACTGTTTTTT. Translation: CASSLVGGIEKLFF.

This clonotype was found a few times. This chain joins TRBV6-2 or TRBV6-3 and TRBJ2-1, with 10 bases identical to TRBD2. The CDR3 length is 17 residues. Per germline, CDR1 MNHEY and CDR2 SVGEGT. V was clipped by 6 bases and J by 7 bases; unmatched bases: 15. CDR3 DNA sequence: TGTGCCAGCAGCCCTCCGAAGCGGGGGGGCCTTGTGAATGAGCAGTTCTTC. Amino acid sequence: CASSPPKRGGLVNEQFF.

This clonotype has ten or more counts. The CDR3 protein is CASPRGVARLLCEQFF. In nucleotides, the CDR3 is TGTGCCAGCCCCCGAGGGGTGGCTCGGTTATTATGTGAGCAGTTCTTC. This chain uses TRBV6-5 with TRBJ2-1; D assignment may be TRBD1 or TRBD2 (5 bases each). This CDR3 is 16 amino acids long. The V and J ends lost 8 bases and 9 bases respectively, with 26 bases between them. Looked up from germline, CDR1 is MNHEY and CDR2 is SVGAGI.

This clonotype was detected ten times or more. The genes are TRBV7-9 and TRBJ2-1, with a possible D match to TRBD2 (6 bases). This CDR3 has 13 amino acids. The germline V and J ends were trimmed by 4 bases and 7 bases, with 11 bases remaining between them. Germline V gene sequence: CDR1 SEHNR, CDR2 FQNEAQ (reference sequence). The DNA for the CDR3 is TGTGCCAGCAGCTCCCGGGAGAGGAATGAGCAGTTCTTC. It encodes CASSSRERNEQFF.

This clonotype was seen repeatedly, ten times or more. J is TRBJ1-6 and V is TRBV28; 9 bases are a match to TRBD1. Germline loops: CDR1 MDHEN, CDR2 SYDVKM. The CDR3 is 14 amino acids. The trim removed 10 bases at V and 7 bases at J, leaving 8 bases unmatched. CDR3 residues: CATASGQGNSPLHF. Written as DNA, the CDR3 is TGTGCCACCGCTTCTGGACAGGGGAATTCACCCCTCCACTTT.

As to this clonotype: Just one base apart from a much larger clone, this may be a read error. For the CDR3, the DNA is TGTGGCAGCAGCGTAGACCGGACTACTCTGAGTGAGCAGTTCTTC. It translates to CGSSVDRTTLSEQFF. The chain links TRBV9 to TRBJ2-1; perhaps TRBD2 as D (6 bases). The CDR3 runs to 15 residues. Germline V CDR1 and CDR2: SGDLS, YYNGEE.

This clonotype was seen many times. The chain is built from TRBV7-2 and TRBJ2-7; 8 bases fit TRBD1. The CDR3 runs 16 residues. Trimming removed 2 bases from V and 0 bases from J; junction bases left unmatched: 6. Germline V gene lookup returns CDR1 SGHTA and CDR2 FQGNSA. CDR3 sequence: CASSLSGTGVSYEQYF. Written as DNA, the CDR3 is TGTGCCAGCAGCTTATCCGGGACAGGAGTCTCCTACGAGCAGTACTTC.

This clonotype was counted many times. This chain uses TRBV24-1 with TRBJ2-2; 12 bases are shared with TRBD2. Losses at the gene ends were 2 bases for V and 7 bases for J; bases not matched to a gene: 7. CDR3 length: 17 residues. Germline-derived CDR1 and CDR2 are KGHDR and SFDVKD. The CDR3 loop is CATSDSRLAGDFGELFF. The CDR3 DNA reads TGTGCCACCAGTGATTCCCGACTAGCGGGAGATTTCGGGGAGCTGTTTTTT.

The J gene is TRBJ2-3, the V gene TRBV5-1; 8 bases agree with TRBD2. The germline CDR1 and CDR2 sequences are SGHRS and YFSETQ. CDR3 size: 18 residues. V lost 3 bases, J lost 0 bases, and 12 bases stayed unmatched. This CDR3 reads CASSSRQRGWTSTDTQYF. The CDR3, as DNA: TGCGCCAGCAGCTCGAGACAGCGGGGGTGGACTAGCACAGATACGCAGTATTTT.

This clonotype was recorded at least ten times. V and J are TRBV20-1 and TRBJ2-7; 10 bases match TRBD1. The CDR3 is 15 residues long. V trimming: 5 bases; J trimming: 1 base; junction bases outside the gene matches: 8. CDR1 is DFQATT and CDR2 is SNEGSKA in the germline V gene (reference sequence). CDR3 DNA: TGCAGTGCTTTATACCGGGACAGGGGTTCCTACGAGCAGTACTTC. Amino acids: CSALYRDRGSYEQYF.

To note about this clonotype: A much bigger clone sits one base away, suggesting this may be a read error. This chain connects TRBV12-3 or TRBV12-4 to TRBJ2-1, with D possibly TRBD2 on 6 matching bases. There are 13 residues in the CDR3. The chain's CDR3 is CASKRDSHNEQFF. The CDR3 bases are TGTGCCAGCAAACGGGACTCCCACAATGAGCAGTTCTTC.

This chain links TRBV7-9 with TRBJ1-2; 7 positions match TRBD1. Germline loops: CDR1 SEHNR, CDR2 FQNEAQ (reference sequence). The CDR3 has 15 amino acids. Trimming cost V 5 bases and J 4 bases; bases outside gene matches: 10. The CDR3 DNA sequence: TGTGCCAGCAGCCACCGGGACAGCCCTTTCTATGGCTACACCTTC. As protein: CASSHRDSPFYGYTF.

This clonotype came up a few times. This could be a read error, since a much larger clone is one nucleotide away. The gene calls are TRBV6-5 and TRBJ2-1; D not certain. V lost 6 bases and J lost 5, with 5 bases in between. CDR3 length: 11 residues. Germline assignment: CDR1 MNHEY and CDR2 SVGAGI. The CDR3 region has the DNA TGTGCCAGCAGCGCCCACAATGAGCAGTTCTTC. Its translation: CASSAHNEQFF.

This clonotype showed up many times. The gene calls are TRBV19 and TRBJ2-5, with 7 bases that match TRBD2. Germline CDR1 is LNHDA and CDR2 is SQIVND (reference sequence). The CDR3 extends over 15 amino acids. Unmatched junction bases numbered 12, after V lost 7 bases and J lost 4 bases. CDR3: CASKVRAGSGETQYF. The CDR3 nucleotides are TGTGCCAGTAAAGTGCGAGCGGGGTCGGGAGAGACCCAGTACTTC.

This clonotype was counted ten times or more. The chain links TRBV20-1 to TRBJ2-3; D possibly uses TRBD1 or TRBD2 (5 bases each). V lost 1 base and J 1 base, leaving 9 bases between the germline ends. Germline-derived CDR1 and CDR2 are DFQATT and SNEGSKA (reference sequence). CDR3 size: 14 residues. CDR3 sequence reads: CSARGDGRTDTQYF. Written as DNA, the CDR3 is TGCAGTGCTAGAGGGGACGGCCGCACAGATACGCAGTATTTT.

This chain joins TRBV24-1 and TRBJ2-3; the match to TRBD2 covers 7 bases. After removal of 4 bases from V and 10 bases from J, the junction contained 7 bases not matched to a gene. The germline CDR1 and CDR2 sequences are KGHDR and SFDVKD. This CDR3 region has 13 residues. The CDR3, as DNA: TGTGCCACCAGTGAAACGACTAGCCAGGCGCAGTATTTT. Protein sequence: CATSETTSQAQYF.

This clonotype was seen more than once but under ten times. This chain joins TRBV11-2 and TRBJ2-5; D possibly corresponds to TRBD1 (5 bases). The length of the CDR3 is 15 residues. Germline CDR1 reads SGHAT; CDR2 reads FQNNGV. The ends were cut back, 5 bases at V and 5 bases at J, with 18 bases in the middle. The chain's CDR3 is CASSRTQGGGETQYF. Here the CDR3 DNA reads TGTGCCAGCAGCCGGACGCAGGGTGGCGGCGAGACCCAGTACTTC.

This clonotype was counted many times. The chain combines TRBV3-1 with TRBJ2-5; D gene uncertain. Germline CDR1 LGHDT, CDR2 YNNKEL (reference sequence). The CDR3 is 16 amino acids. Between the trimmed V and J ends, which lost 3 bases and 0 bases, there was a span of 14 bases. CDR3: CASSQGLGRYQETQYF. As DNA, the CDR3 is TGTGCCAGCAGCCAGGGTTTGGGAAGGTACCAAGAGACCCAGTACTTC.

This clonotype was counted ten times or more. V is TRBV20-1 and J is TRBJ2-7; 7 bases fit TRBD2. V lost 1 base to trimming and J lost 4 bases; unmatched junction nucleotides: 4. The CDR3 is made up of 13 amino acids. Germline CDR1 is DFQATT and CDR2 is SNEGSKA (reference sequence). In DNA, the CDR3 is TGCAGTGCTAGAGGAGGACTAGGGTACGAGCAGTACTTC. This encodes CSARGGLGYEQYF.

Ten or more counts support this clonotype. This chain joins TRBV2 and TRBJ1-2; D might be TRBD1 (6 bases). CDR1 is SNHLY, CDR2 FYNNEI, per germline. V lost 2 bases and J 13 bases, leaving 14 bases between the germline ends. CDR3 length equals 12 residues. The CDR3, as DNA: TGTGCCAGCAGTGAACTGACAGGTTTTTCCACCTTC. Translated: CASSELTGFSTF. Full variable domain (remainder filled in from reference TRBV2 and TRBJ1-2): EPEVTQTPSHQVTQMGQEVILRCVPISNHLYFYWYRQILGQKVEFLVSFYNNEISEKSEIFDDQFSVERPDGSNFTLKIRSTKLEDSAMYFCASSELTGFSTFGSGTRLTVV.

Turning to this clonotype: One end of the junction varies from germline; a read error may be responsible. The chain links TRBV6-1 to TRBJ2-7; TRBD1 is a possible D gene (7 bases). CDR3 length: 15 amino acids. Per the germline V gene, CDR1 is MNHNS and CDR2 is SASEGT. CDR3 bases: TGTGCCAGCCGTGAATCGCGGGACAGCTCCTACGAGCAGTACTTC. This codes for CASRESRDSSYEQYF.

The chain recombines TRBV12-3 or TRBV12-4 with TRBJ2-7; possibly TRBD2 for D (5 bases). Deletions cut 3 bases from V and 2 bases from J, with 14 bases between. This CDR3 is built from 15 residues. In nucleotides, the CDR3 is TGTGCCAGCAGTTTCGCCCAAACGGGAACCTACGAGCAGTACTTC. Translation: CASSFAQTGTYEQYF.

This clonotype was seen repeatedly, ten times or more. The genes are TRBV28 and TRBJ2-5; D ambiguous. Germline CDR1 MDHEN, CDR2 SYDVKM. Trimming removed 8 bases from V and 3 bases from J, with 13 bases in between. The CDR3 contains 13 residues. DNA of the CDR3: TGTGCCAGCCGCCTTGCGGTTAAAGAGACCCAGTACTTC. Its translation is CASRLAVKETQYF.

This clonotype was seen ten or more times. The chain is built from TRBV28 and TRBJ2-7; D might be TRBD1 (6 bases). Trimming took 6 bases from V and 4 from J, leaving 13 bases between them. Germline CDR1 MDHEN, CDR2 SYDVKM. The CDR3 is 13 amino acids. CDR3 protein: CASSQGRRYEQYF. The CDR3 DNA reads as TGTGCCAGCAGCCAGGGGCGTAGGTACGAGCAGTACTTC.

This clonotype has at least ten counts. This chain connects TRBV5-5 to TRBJ2-1; no clear D. CDR3 size: 12 residues. With 3 bases removed from V and 4 bases from J, the gap between germline ends came to 5 bases. Germline-derived CDR1 and CDR2 are SGHKS and YYEKEE (reference sequence). CDR3 in amino acids: CASSYKYNEQFF. CDR3 nucleotides: TGTGCCAGCAGCTACAAATACAATGAGCAGTTCTTC.